The 16 T cell receptor beta chains reported below all come from one sample, sequenced in a study of cytomegalovirus exposure and HLA in healthy donors. The study ran its PCR with 60 Vbeta and 13 Jbeta primers. The protocol was immunoSEQ multiplex PCR, while the TCRdb copy is restricted to in-frame clones and leaves out a portion. The data contain under 200,000 clones, about 78% of them singletons. The sample comprised PBMCs. These receptors came from a man aged 40-49 years in good health and CMV-seronegative.

This clone was recorded a few times. This rearrangement joins TRBV5-8 to TRBJ1-4, with 9 bases matching TRBD1. Trimming at V came to 3 bases and at J to 2 bases, leaving 11 bases not matched to a gene. The CDR3 sequence is 18 residues long. In germline, CDR1 is SGHTS, CDR2 YDEGEE. The CDR3 coding sequence is TGTGCCAGCAGCTCCAAAACAGGGGGCGTGCGGACTAATGAAAAACTGTTTTTT. The encoded protein is CASSSKTGGVRTNEKLFF.

Only a few counts were recorded for this clone. The rearrangement links TRBV5-6 to TRBJ2-7, with D maybe TRBD2 (6 bases). In germline, CDR1 is SGHDT, CDR2 YYEEEE. CDR3 length: 15 residues. V dropped 3 bases and J dropped 3 bases, with 16 bases sitting between them. In DNA, the CDR3 is TGTGCCAGCAGCTCAGCGGGCTTCCTTGTCTACGAGCAGTACTTC. Amino acid sequence: CASSSAGFLVYEQYF.

In its sample, this clone was seen once. The chain uses TRBV10-3 and TRBJ2-7; TRBD1 agrees at 8 bases. CDR3 length equals 13 residues. Germline CDR1 is ENHRY and CDR2 is SYGVKD. The V segment lost 5 bases and the J segment 4 bases; nucleotides outside the gene matches: 4. The CDR3 loop reads CAISRQGAYEQYF. CDR3 sequence (DNA): TGTGCCATCAGTCGGCAGGGGGCTTACGAGCAGTACTTC.

This clone has more than one count but fewer than ten. The CDR3 sequence: CSVEDERGRWGYGYTF. The CDR3 nucleotides read TGCAGCGTTGAAGACGAAAGGGGGCGATGGGGCTATGGCTACACCTTC. V and J are TRBV29-1 and TRBJ1-2; 7 bases fit TRBD1. The J segment lost 4 bases and the V segment lost 0 bases, leaving 11 bases of the junction unmatched. CDR3 length equals 16 residues. Looked up from germline, CDR1 is SQVTM and CDR2 is ANQGSEA.

V and J are TRBV5-1 and TRBJ2-7; D is possibly TRBD1 (6 bases). The V and J ends lost 2 bases and 2 bases respectively, with 8 bases between them. Germline-derived CDR1 and CDR2 are SGHRS and YFSETQ. The CDR3 is 13 amino acids. The CDR3 region is CASSLQGPYEQYF. The CDR3 DNA sequence: TGCGCCAGCAGCTTACAGGGACCCTACGAGCAGTACTTC.

J is TRBJ2-7 and V is TRBV6-5, with TRBD1 identical over 7 bases. V dropped 6 bases and J dropped 2; count of bases not matched to a gene: 10. The CDR3 length is 15 residues. Per the germline V gene, CDR1 is MNHEY and CDR2 is SVGAGI. The CDR3 spells CASRLDRDGTYEQYF. CDR3 DNA: TGTGCCAGCAGACTCGACAGGGACGGGACCTACGAGCAGTACTTC.

The chain is built from TRBV5-5 and TRBJ2-7; TRBD1 agrees at 7 bases. The CDR3 is made up of 14 amino acids. Germline CDR1 SGHKS, CDR2 YYEKEE (reference sequence). The V segment lost 0 bases and the J segment 5 bases; nucleotides outside the gene matches: 5. The DNA for the CDR3 is TGTGCCAGCAGCTTGGCACAGGGGTTCCACGAGCAGTACTTC. Protein sequence: CASSLAQGFHEQYF.

This rearrangement joins TRBV18 to TRBJ1-5; D is ambiguous. Germline V gene sequence: CDR1 KGHSH, CDR2 LQKENI. The CDR3 covers 13 residues. The V end lost 3 bases, the J end lost 7 bases, and 10 bases lay between the germline ends. The CDR3 loop reads CASSPNTEQPQHF. The CDR3 region has the DNA TGTGCCAGCTCACCCAATACGGAGCAGCCCCAGCATTTT.

The chain has TRBV4-3 and TRBJ2-3, with D unresolved. The length of the CDR3 is 14 residues. The germline V gene has CDR1 LGHNA and CDR2 YSLEER. Trimming removed 1 base from V and 0 bases from J, with 5 bases in between. Here the CDR3 DNA reads TGCGCCAGCAGCCAAGGGGCTAGCACAGATACGCAGTATTTT. It translates to CASSQGASTDTQYF.

A single count supports this clone. V gene TRBV10-2 combines with J gene TRBJ2-3; 8 bases agree with TRBD1. The CDR3 is made up of 16 amino acids. CDR1 WSHSY and CDR2 SAAADI come from the germline V gene. V was clipped by 4 bases and J by 5 bases; unmatched bases: 11. The CDR3 spells CASSVPRTGMVDTQYF. For the CDR3, the DNA is TGCGCCAGCAGTGTTCCTCGGACAGGGATGGTAGATACGCAGTATTTT.

The chain uses TRBV7-6 and TRBJ2-2; 7 positions agree with TRBD1. Germline CDR1 and CDR2: SGHVS and FNYEAQ. V lost 5 bases, J lost 2 bases, and 8 bases stayed unmatched. The CDR3 covers 16 residues. In DNA form, the CDR3 reads TGTGCCAGCAGCCTCACGGGACAGTCAAACACCGGGGAGCTGTTTTTT. Protein: CASSLTGQSNTGELFF.

J is TRBJ2-7 and V is TRBV29-1; 9 bases align to TRBD1. The J segment lost 5 bases and the V segment lost 6 bases, leaving 5 bases of the junction unmatched. The CDR3 runs to 12 residues. Germline CDR1 is SQVTM and CDR2 is ANQGSEA. This CDR3 is CSVGQGWDEQYF. CDR3 sequence (DNA): TGCAGCGTCGGACAGGGGTGGGACGAGCAGTACTTC.

The chain employs TRBV19 and TRBJ2-3, with D unresolved. Germline assignment: CDR1 LNHDA and CDR2 SQIVND (reference sequence). Trimming pared 3 bases from V and 8 bases from J, leaving 12 bases between. CDR3 size: 13 residues. CDR3 DNA sequence: TGTGCCAGTAGTATCCAGAGGATTGCTACGCAGTATTTT. The encoded protein is CASSIQRIATQYF.

This clone was seen a handful of times. This chain uses TRBV19 with TRBJ2-1, with TRBD1 matching 7 bases. CDR3 length: 11 amino acids. CDR1 and CDR2 (germline): LNHDA, SQIVND (reference sequence). CDR3 coding DNA: TGTGCGACAGGGAGAAACAATGAGCAGTTCTTC. Amino acids: CATGRNNEQFF.

The chain joins TRBV19 to TRBJ2-1, with 8 bases fitting TRBD2. This CDR3 is 14 amino acids long. Germline assignment: CDR1 LNHDA and CDR2 SQIVND (reference sequence). The J segment lost 2 bases and the V segment lost 6 bases, leaving 3 bases of the junction unmatched. The chain's CDR3 is CASRTSVAYNEQFF. DNA of the CDR3: TGTGCCAGTAGGACTAGCGTAGCCTACAATGAGCAGTTCTTC.

In this sample, this clone turned up a few times. The chain recombines TRBV19 with TRBJ2-2; TRBD2 agrees at 8 bases. Per germline, CDR1 LNHDA and CDR2 SQIVND (reference sequence). Losses at the gene ends were 3 bases for V and 6 bases for J; bases not matched to a gene: 3. The CDR3 length is 14 residues. The CDR3 DNA sequence: TGTGCCAGTAGTATCGGGGGGGGTTCCGGGGAGCTGTTTTTT. It codes for CASSIGGGSGELFF.